Following are 19 T cell receptor beta chains from one sample sequenced in a study of blood T cell repertoires in COVID-19. TCRdb's copy holds only in-frame clones and misses some; the assay was immunoSEQ multiplex PCR. The repertoire has 300,000 or so clones, around nine tenths of them found once; the top ten carry less than 3%. The sample taken for sequencing was PBMCs or T cells enriched from blood (not recorded which). The receptor source for this set is a woman aged 45-65 years who had been exposed to COVID-19.

The rearrangement links TRBV14 to TRBJ2-7; D possibly corresponds to TRBD2 (7 bases). There are 14 residues in the CDR3. V lost 4 bases and J 6 bases, leaving 16 bases between the germline ends. Looked up from germline, CDR1 is SGHDN and CDR2 is FVKESK. CDR3 sequence: CASSLGGGIGEQYF. CDR3 coding DNA: TGTGCCAGCAGCCTGGGGGGGGGCATCGGCGAGCAGTACTTC.

The chain links TRBV15 to TRBJ1-5; D might be TRBD1 (5 bases). The V end was cut by 2 bases, the J end by 1 base, with 12 bases between. This CDR3 spans 16 amino acids. Germline CDR1 is LNHNV and CDR2 is YYDKDF (reference sequence). CDR3 in amino acids: CATSRTGTSSNQPQHF. The CDR3 DNA is TGTGCCACCAGCAGAACCGGGACTTCGAGCAATCAGCCCCAGCATTTT.

V gene TRBV28 combines with J gene TRBJ1-5, with a weak D call TRBD1 (5 bases). This CDR3 is built from 14 residues. Trimming removed 9 bases from V and 5 bases from J, with 17 bases in between. Germline assignment: CDR1 MDHEN and CDR2 SYDVKM. Here the CDR3 reads CASGRGRVDQPQHF. CDR3 sequence (DNA): TGTGCCAGTGGAAGGGGCCGGGTCGATCAGCCCCAGCATTTT.

The chain's CDR3 is CASSLARGSGYTF. CDR3 DNA: TGTGCCAGCAGCTTAGCTCGCGGCAGTGGCTACACCTTC. This chain uses TRBV7-9 with TRBJ1-2; no definite D call. Germline assignment: CDR1 SEHNR and CDR2 FQNEAQ (reference sequence). The V and J ends lost 0 bases and 7 bases respectively, with 9 bases between them. This CDR3 spans 13 amino acids.

This clone was recorded only once. The rearrangement links TRBV29-1 to TRBJ1-4; D is possibly TRBD1 (6 bases). This CDR3 spans 14 amino acids. Germline V gene sequence: CDR1 SQVTM, CDR2 ANQGSEA. V was cut by 5 bases and J by 5 bases, with 15 bases left in between. CDR3 amino acids: CSVTITGRNEKLFF. Written as DNA, the CDR3 is TGCAGCGTTACGATTACAGGGCGCAATGAAAAACTGTTTTTT.

J is TRBJ2-3 and V is TRBV28; D may be TRBD2 (6 bases). There are 15 residues in the CDR3. Trimming shortened V by 6 bases and J by 13 bases, and 26 bases separated the two germline ends. The germline V gene has CDR1 MDHEN and CDR2 SYDVKM. This CDR3 is CASSSLEGSLGRKYF. The CDR3 coding sequence is TGTGCCAGCAGCTCGTTGGAGGGCTCATTGGGGCGCAAGTATTTT.

The chain links TRBV6-5 to TRBJ2-2; weak D call: TRBD1 (5 bases). This CDR3 is 14 amino acids long. The V end lost 7 bases, the J end lost 0 bases, and 9 bases lay between the germline ends. Germline V gives CDR1 MNHEY, CDR2 SVGAGI. The CDR3 here is CASTSGPNTGELFF. As DNA, the CDR3 is TGTGCCAGCACTTCAGGGCCGAACACCGGGGAGCTGTTTTTT.

The chain employs TRBV5-1 and TRBJ2-5; 7 nucleotides line up with TRBD2. Germline CDR1 and CDR2: SGHRS and YFSETQ. The CDR3 loop spans 16 amino acids. V shed 4 bases and J 4 bases; nucleotides not matched to a gene: 13. The CDR3 DNA reads as TGCGCCAGCAGCGCTGGGGACTACCCGAAGGGAGAGACCCAGTACTTC. It translates to CASSAGDYPKGETQYF.

The chain carries TRBV19 and TRBJ2-2; 10 bases fit TRBD1. Germline V lookup: CDR1 LNHDA, CDR2 SQIVND (reference sequence). After removal of 8 bases from V and 6 bases from J, the junction contained 9 bases not matched to a gene. This CDR3 has 15 amino acids. CDR3 protein: CASSGGTGDPGELFF. The CDR3 nucleotides are TGTGCCAGTTCTGGGGGGACAGGGGATCCCGGGGAGCTGTTTTTT.

The CDR3 bases are TGTGCCAGCAGCGGTATCGAGGTCCTTGAGCAGTTCTTC. It is translated as CASSGIEVLEQFF. V usage is TRBV3-1 (or the pseudogene TRBV3-2) and J usage is TRBJ2-1, with no clear D. The CDR3 runs 13 residues. Trimming pared 5 bases from V and 9 bases from J, leaving 14 bases between. Germline V gene lookup returns CDR1 LGHDT and CDR2 YNNKEL (reference sequence).

The chain uses TRBV28 and TRBJ2-7, with 10 nucleotides matching TRBD1. Germline CDR1 MDHEN, CDR2 SYDVKM. The CDR3 covers 15 residues. The J segment lost 2 bases and the V segment lost 6 bases, leaving 7 bases of the junction unmatched. In DNA form, the CDR3 reads TGTGCCAGCAGGCGGGACAGGGGCCTTACCTACGAGCAGTACTTC. This codes for CASRRDRGLTYEQYF.

The rearrangement links TRBV3-1 (or the pseudogene TRBV3-2) to TRBJ2-1; TRBD2 matches at 11 bases. Germline V gene lookup returns CDR1 LGHDT and CDR2 YNNKEL (reference sequence). The CDR3 has 15 amino acids. V trimming: 1 base; J trimming: 10 bases; junction bases outside the gene matches: 6. CDR3 region: CASSQVSGGVREQFF. The CDR3 DNA reads as TGTGCCAGCAGCCAAGTTAGCGGGGGGGTCCGAGAGCAGTTCTTC.

This clone was counted a single time. The rearrangement uses TRBV5-1 and TRBJ2-3, with D possibly matching TRBD1 (5 bases). V gave up 0 bases and J gave up 1 base, with 15 bases separating them. The CDR3 has 17 amino acids. Germline V gene sequence: CDR1 SGHRS, CDR2 YFSETQ. The CDR3: CASSLDAGRFGTDTQYF. The DNA of the CDR3 is TGCGCCAGCAGCTTGGATGCAGGGCGGTTTGGCACAGATACGCAGTATTTT.

J is TRBJ1-2 and V is TRBV9, with a weak D call TRBD1 (5 bases). The V gene lost 0 bases and the J gene lost 7 bases, with 19 bases spanning the gap. The CDR3 is 16 residues long. Germline CDR1 SGDLS, CDR2 YYNGEE. The chain's CDR3 is CASSVESALGTSGYTF. The CDR3 DNA follows: TGTGCCAGCAGCGTAGAATCGGCTTTGGGGACTAGTGGCTACACCTTC.

The rearrangement uses TRBV14 and TRBJ2-2; 9 bases map to TRBD1. J gave up 6 bases and V 4 bases, and 3 bases lay outside the gene matches. Germline CDR1 SGHDN, CDR2 FVKESK. The CDR3 is 14 residues long. CDR3 protein: CASSPQGAPGELFF. In DNA, the CDR3 is TGTGCCAGCAGCCCACAGGGGGCCCCCGGGGAGCTGTTTTTT.

The chain combines TRBV19 with TRBJ2-3; 7 nucleotides line up with TRBD2. The CDR3 contains 15 residues. Trimming at V came to 5 bases and at J to 3 bases, leaving 8 bases not matched to a gene. Germline V gives CDR1 LNHDA, CDR2 SQIVND (reference sequence). This chain's CDR3 is CASSSGGGRTDTQYF. For the CDR3, the DNA is TGTGCCAGTAGTTCGGGCGGGGGTAGGACAGATACGCAGTATTTT.

This clone was detected many times. V usage is TRBV29-1 and J usage is TRBJ2-6; 9 nucleotides align to TRBD2. CDR1 is SQVTM, CDR2 ANQGSEA, per germline. This CDR3 spans 18 amino acids. J was trimmed by 0 bases and V by 2 bases; bases with no gene match: 8. The CDR3 coding sequence is TGCAGCGTTGAAAAGAGCGGGGGGTTGTTCTCTGGGGCCAACGTCCTGACTTTC. Protein: CSVEKSGGLFSGANVLTF.

The chain links TRBV9 to TRBJ1-1; unclear D gene. This CDR3 has 13 amino acids. CDR1 is SGDLS and CDR2 is YYNGEE in the germline V gene. Trimming removed 7 bases at V and 2 bases at J, with 12 bases between. This chain's CDR3 is CASSFDSNTEAFF. CDR3 nucleotides: TGTGCCAGCTCTTTCGACTCAAACACTGAAGCTTTCTTT.

A note on this clone: Other DNA sequences in the same sample also yield this CDR3. This sequence joins TRBV12-3 or TRBV12-4 and TRBJ2-7; D is possibly TRBD1 (5 bases). The CDR3 covers 13 residues. V lost 4 bases to trimming and J lost 1 base, with 8 bases between them. The CDR3 DNA sequence: TGTGCCAGCAGTTCTACAGGATCCTACGAGCAGTACTTC. This sequence encodes CASSSTGSYEQYF.